The 18 T cell receptor beta chains presented below share a single source sample, sequenced in a study of regulatory T cells in long-lasting Graves disease. Combining iRepertoire HTBI primers with Arm-PCR of CDR3 regions, the authors built TCR beta libraries. From the multiplex PCR reads, TCRdb called clonotypes with MiXCR, one entry per CDR3 protein. The sample gives roughly 500,000 distinct CDR3 sequences, about 13% of which show up once; about 10% is in the top ten. As for time point: newly diagnosed GD, antithyroid drugs for less than 3 months. PBMC RNA was the source of the TCR library. These data also featured in a second study, about T cells in Graves' hyperthyroidism and ophthalmopathy.

Sequencing used peripheral blood mononuclear cells (PBMCs), obtained at new diagnosis, from a patient treated with antithyroid drugs. The source of these receptors is a man aged 25-45 years with Graves disease.

This clonotype has at least ten counts. This chain connects TRBV20-1 to TRBJ2-7; TRBD2 aligns across 11 bases. The germline gives CDR1 DFQATT, CDR2 SNEGSKA (reference sequence). The junction had 1 base not matched to a gene; V was cut back by 2 bases and J by 4 bases. The CDR3 totals 13 residues. The CDR3 DNA reads as TGCAGTGCTAGAACTAGCGGGGGTTACGAGCAGTACTTC. It encodes CSARTSGGYEQYF.

As concerns this clonotype: A far larger clone is just one base off, so this is likely a read error. This CDR3 reads CASSNVGETQYF. In DNA form, the CDR3 reads TGTGCCAGCAGCAACGTGGGGGAGACCCAGTACTTC. The V gene is TRBV7-2, the J gene TRBJ2-5; D ambiguous. This CDR3 has 12 amino acids. Deletions cut 5 bases from V and 5 bases from J, with 9 bases between. Germline CDR1 SGHTA, CDR2 FQGNSA.

With respect to this clonotype: A much more abundant neighbour one base away suggests this may be a read error. The rearrangement joins TRBV6-2 or TRBV6-3 to TRBJ2-7, with D perhaps matching TRBD1 (6 bases). The germline CDR1 and CDR2 sequences are MNHEY and SVGEGT. The CDR3 contains 16 residues. CDR3 sequence reads: CAGSSPTGTTVTLQYF. In nucleotides, the CDR3 is TGTGCCGGCAGTTCGCCGACCGGGACAACCGTTACGCTGCAGTACTTC.

CDR3 nucleotides: TGCGCCAGCAGCCATTGGGACAGGGGTCTCTATGGCTACACCTTC. Protein: CASSHWDRGLYGYTF. The chain recombines TRBV4-1 with TRBJ1-2; 10 bases are a match to TRBD1. Germline V gives CDR1 MGHRA, CDR2 YSYEKL. J gave up 4 bases and V 3 bases, and 5 bases lay outside the gene matches. The CDR3 has 15 residues.

To note about this clonotype: A clone one base away is much larger, so this may be a read error. The chain carries TRBV20-1 and TRBJ2-3; 9 bases align to TRBD2. V shed 8 bases and J 7 bases; nucleotides not matched to a gene: 19. The CDR3 length is 16 residues. Per the germline V gene, CDR1 is DFQATT and CDR2 is SNEGSKA (reference sequence). CDR3 amino acids: CSPRPLAREGPNTQYF. The CDR3 DNA is TGCAGTCCCAGACCCTTAGCGCGGGAGGGCCCAAATACGCAGTATTTT.

The chain couples TRBV12-3 or TRBV12-4 to TRBJ2-2; D is perhaps TRBD2 (5 bases). V was trimmed by 1 base and J by 7 bases, leaving 7 bases between them. CDR3 length: 13 amino acids. CDR3 sequence (DNA): TGTGCCAGCAGTTTAGGGAGGTACGGGGAGCTGTTTTTT. Protein product: CASSLGRYGELFF.

The table lists this clonotype with many counts. The chain links TRBV5-1 to TRBJ2-1, with D tentatively TRBD2 (6 bases). In germline, CDR1 is SGHRS, CDR2 YFSETQ. The CDR3 extends over 18 amino acids. V dropped 0 bases and J dropped 5 bases, with 21 bases sitting between them. CDR3 bases: TGCGCCAGCAGCTTGGTTCCCCTTTATCAGGGAGGAGACAATGAGCAGTTCTTC. Protein product: CASSLVPLYQGGDNEQFF.

This rearrangement joins TRBV7-2 to TRBJ1-3; D is ambiguous. V was clipped by 3 bases and J by 3 bases, with 9 bases between them. This CDR3 region has 14 residues. Germline CDR1 is SGHTA and CDR2 is FQGNSA. The CDR3 sequence is CASSFGWFGNTIYF. CDR3 in DNA: TGTGCCAGCAGCTTTGGTTGGTTTGGAAACACCATATATTTT.

This clonotype occurred many times. For the CDR3, the DNA is TGTGCCAGCAGTGACGCGGGAGGCACAGATACGCAGTATTTT. Its translation: CASSDAGGTDTQYF. This chain joins TRBV6-4 and TRBJ2-3, with 7 bases that match TRBD2. Trimming removed 2 bases from V and 1 base from J; junction bases left unmatched: 0. Germline V CDR1 and CDR2: MRHNA, SNTAGT. The CDR3 runs to 14 residues.

This clonotype was counted between two and nine times. The chain carries TRBV7-9 and TRBJ2-7; D might be TRBD1 (6 bases). CDR1 SEHNR and CDR2 FQNEAQ come from the germline V gene (reference sequence). CDR3 length equals 16 residues. V was trimmed by 0 bases and J by 5 bases, leaving 17 bases between them. The CDR3 DNA reads as TGTGCCAGCAGCTTAGCGCTATCCAGGGGTTCGAACGAGCAGTACTTC. Its translation is CASSLALSRGSNEQYF.

In its sample, this clonotype was seen a few times. This chain links TRBV14 with TRBJ2-7, with unresolved D. Germline CDR1 is SGHDN and CDR2 is FVKESK. V gave up 1 base and J gave up 7 bases, with 11 bases separating them. The CDR3 totals 13 residues. The CDR3 spells CASSQVEVAEQYF. The DNA of the CDR3 is TGTGCCAGCAGCCAAGTTGAGGTGGCAGAGCAGTACTTC.

This chain joins TRBV6-4 and TRBJ2-7; 9 bases are shared with TRBD2. The CDR3 extends over 16 amino acids. The J segment lost 10 bases and the V segment lost 2 bases, leaving 15 bases of the junction unmatched. The germline V gene has CDR1 MRHNA and CDR2 SNTAGT. In nucleotides, the CDR3 is TGTGCCAGCAGTGACCCGCTGAATTTAGCGGGAGAGGAACAGTACTTC. Amino acid sequence: CASSDPLNLAGEEQYF.

The chain recombines TRBV9 with TRBJ2-2; D is unclear. V was trimmed by 0 bases and J by 6 bases, leaving 9 bases between them. Germline values: CDR1 SGDLS, CDR2 YYNGEE. CDR3 length: 14 amino acids. CDR3 DNA: TGTGCCAGCAGCGTAGAAGGCGAGGCCGGGGAGCTGTTTTTT. Its translation is CASSVEGEAGELFF.

This clonotype was seen a few times. CDR3 DNA: TGCAGTGCTAGGGGAAGTTTGGAGACCCAGTACTTC. Its translation: CSARGSLETQYF. The rearrangement uses TRBV20-1 and TRBJ2-5; D gene uncertain. Per germline, CDR1 DFQATT and CDR2 SNEGSKA (reference sequence). This CDR3 contains 12 residues. V lost 3 bases and J 5 bases, leaving 10 bases between the germline ends.

At least ten counts were recorded for this clonotype. The V and J genes are TRBV20-1 and TRBJ2-7; a possible D gene is TRBD1 (6 bases). Trimming took off 6 bases at V and 3 bases at J, with 12 bases between the two ends. The CDR3 sequence is 12 residues long. Germline V lookup: CDR1 DFQATT, CDR2 SNEGSKA (reference sequence). This CDR3 reads CSARTGSYEQYF. The CDR3 DNA follows: TGCAGTGCGCGTACAGGGAGCTACGAGCAGTACTTC.

Many counts were recorded for this clonotype. The chain links TRBV27 to TRBJ2-7, with unresolved D. Germline loops: CDR1 MNHEY, CDR2 SMNVEV (reference sequence). The CDR3 length is 17 residues. V was clipped by 6 bases and J by 3 bases, with 24 bases between them. For the CDR3, the DNA is TGTGCCAGCAGCTCCCTTTTAGTGCGGACGAAGGGCTACGAGCAGTACTTC. It specifies CASSSLLVRTKGYEQYF.

V and J are TRBV10-2 and TRBJ2-7; TRBD1 agrees at 8 bases. The CDR3 loop spans 13 amino acids. Germline-derived CDR1 and CDR2 are WSHSY and SAAADI. Losses at the gene ends were 10 bases for V and 5 bases for J; bases not matched to a gene: 10. Here the CDR3 reads CATKTGGNDEQYF. The CDR3 nucleotides read TGCGCCACCAAAACAGGGGGTAACGACGAGCAGTACTTC.

The table lists this clonotype with many counts. V is TRBV10-3 and J is TRBJ2-3; 11 nucleotides line up with TRBD2. This CDR3 region has 17 residues. Germline CDR1 ENHRY, CDR2 SYGVKD. The V gene end was trimmed by 6 bases and the J gene end by 2 bases; junction bases not matched to a gene: 10. The CDR3 sequence is CAIRNSGTSGHTDTQYF. The CDR3 DNA follows: TGTGCCATCAGAAATTCCGGGACTAGCGGACACACAGATACGCAGTATTTT.